The TCR beta chain described here comes from a study of T cells in Graves' hyperthyroidism and ophthalmopathy. Findings and caveats of the study: Researchers report that a 13 V-J model separated ophthalmopathy from stable hyperthyroidism. Before onset, ophthalmopathy was predicted by the model a median 6.5 months earlier.

Many counts were recorded for this clonotype. Its cognate antigen is unknown. Trimming shortened V by 4 bases and J by 0 bases, and 9 bases separated the two germline ends. This CDR3 has 14 amino acids. TCR beta CDR3 regions were amplified from RNA. The TCR CDR3 first-round RT-PCR relied on the HTBI primer set. TCRdb re-called the multiplex PCR reads with MiXCR, one entry per CDR3 protein. Of hundreds of thousands of distinct CDR3 sequences detected, over 15% appear once; the ten largest clones hold around 58%. Sequencing was done on a sample of blood. The chain has TRBV12-3 or TRBV12-4 and TRBJ1-1, with a tentative D call TRBD1 (5 bases). This TCR was recovered from a woman aged 55-75 years with Graves' ophthalmopathy. The CDR3 DNA follows: TGTGCCAGCAGTTCGCACAGGATGAACACTGAAGCTTTCTTT. Translating it yields CASSSHRMNTEAFF.